This T cell receptor (beta chain) stems from a study of T cell repertoires in cytomegalovirus infection. Study-level background: Indicated by public TCR beta signatures were CMV infection and matching HLA type. Study results and limitations: Ex vivo, HLA-C-restricted CMV-specific TCR beta clonotypes prevailed over the rest of the response. Carriage of CMV together with the relevant HLA was identifiable through cumulative public TCR beta family frequency.

There are many counts of this clonotype. Its antigen is currently unknown. Germline V CDR1 and CDR2: SGHTA, FQGNSA. V trimming: 6 bases; J trimming: 5 bases; junction bases outside the gene matches: 3. The CDR3 consists of 14 residues. TCRdb fed the reads into MiXCR, producing one record per CDR3 protein. The repertoire holds under 95,000 distinct CDR3 sequences, with 4% as singletons. This chain connects TRBV7-2 to TRBJ2-2; TRBD1 matches 10 bases. Input material: PBMCs. This TCR derives from a human donor in good health (CMV status not recorded). Some clones in this sample may be carry-over from other donors' samples. In DNA, the CDR3 is TGTGCCAGCAGATGGGACAGGGGAACCGGGGAGCTGTTTTTT. Translation: CASRWDRGTGELFF.